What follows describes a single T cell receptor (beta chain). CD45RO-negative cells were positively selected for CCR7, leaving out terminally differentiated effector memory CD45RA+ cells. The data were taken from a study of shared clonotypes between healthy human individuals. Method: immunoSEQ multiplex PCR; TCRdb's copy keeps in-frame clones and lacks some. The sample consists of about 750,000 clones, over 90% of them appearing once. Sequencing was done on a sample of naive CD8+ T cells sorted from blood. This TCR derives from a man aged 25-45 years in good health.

The CDR3: CASEGPGNTIYF. The CDR3 nucleotides read TGTGCCAGCGAAGGTCCTGGAAACACCATATATTTT. The chain carries TRBV9 and TRBJ1-3; D ambiguous. Between the trimmed V and J ends, which lost 7 bases and 2 bases, there was a span of 7 bases. This CDR3 has 12 residues. Germline V CDR1 and CDR2: SGDLS, YYNGEE. Complete variable domain (other parts from reference TRBV9 and TRBJ1-3): DSGVTQTPKHLITATGQRVTLRCSPRSGDLSVYWYQQSLDQGLQFLIQYYNGEERAKGNILERFSAQQFPDLHSELNLSSLELGDSALYFCASEGPGNTIYFGEGSWLTVV.